This T cell receptor (beta chain) was captured by sequencing in a study of neoadjuvant anti-PD-1 for oral cavity cancer. Study details: Most patients had three to four biweekly doses of 3 mg/kg nivolumab before resection.

Findings of the study overall: Post-nivolumab, blood T cell clonality was significantly elevated in non-responders. With a few patients per group, TCR findings need larger cohorts.

Germline V gives CDR1 SGHRS, CDR2 YFSETQ. The V end lost 4 bases, the J end lost 2 bases, and 9 bases lay between the germline ends. The length of the CDR3 is 13 residues. This table comes from immunoSEQ multiplex PCR, and its TCRdb copy is limited to in-frame clones, with some not included. Altogether 55,000 to 75,000 clones are present, under 85% being singletons, with the ten largest covering approximately 2.8%. PBMCs were not maintained or expanded in culture before analysis. Note on this clone: The antigen remains undetermined.

This rearrangement joins TRBV5-1 to TRBJ1-1, with D perhaps matching TRBD1 (5 bases). The source material was PBMCs, sampled before nivolumab (anti-PD-1) treatment. The sequence was collected from a person aged 40-85 years with oral cavity squamous cell carcinoma. CDR3 sequence (DNA): TGCGCCAGCAGCAACCGGGACAACACTGAAGCTTTCTTT. This sequence encodes CASSNRDNTEAFF.